This T cell receptor beta chain was recovered during a study of Graves' ophthalmopathy and Graves' hyperthyroidism. Across the whole study: Upon initial diagnosis and before any treatment, peripheral blood was collected.

This clonotype occurred many times. Its antigen is undetermined. The CDR3 covers 15 residues. V lost 1 base and J lost 5; bases outside the gene matches: 7. Looked up from germline, CDR1 is SGHVS and CDR2 is FQNEAQ. Regarding the study as a whole: The model reached just under 71% sensitivity and approximately 72% specificity for predicting ophthalmopathy progression.

Each donor who had ophthalmopathy showed moderate-to-severe activity, a CAS of ≥3, a NOSPECS of ≥4, and a duration under 3 months. Certain patients, namely those with other autoimmune diseases, uncontrolled infections, pregnancy or lactation, were excluded. RNA transcripts were the source from which TCR beta CDR3 regions were amplified. Scientists carried out first-round RT-PCR using HTBI primers and then a second-round multiplex PCR. TCRdb passed the multiplex PCR reads through MiXCR, listing each CDR3 protein once. The sample includes more than 40,000 distinct CDR3 sequences, around 45% of them seen just once.

The sequence was collected from an adult man with Graves' ophthalmopathy. The chain links TRBV7-8 to TRBJ2-5, with 7 bases identical to TRBD2. The source material was peripheral blood. The chain's CDR3 is CASSLESRGGETQYF. The CDR3 coding sequence is TGTGCCAGCAGCTTAGAGTCGAGGGGAGGGGAGACCCAGTACTTC.